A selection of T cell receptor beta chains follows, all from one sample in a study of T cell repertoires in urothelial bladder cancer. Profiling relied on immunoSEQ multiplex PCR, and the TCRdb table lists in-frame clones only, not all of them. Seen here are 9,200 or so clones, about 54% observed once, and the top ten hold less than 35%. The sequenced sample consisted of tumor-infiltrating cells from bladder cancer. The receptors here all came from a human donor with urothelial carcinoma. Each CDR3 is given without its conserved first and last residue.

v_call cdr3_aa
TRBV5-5 ASSHGGGATGPTDTQY
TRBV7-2 ASSLDPGNQYEQY
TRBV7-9 ASSLRQPKDEKLF
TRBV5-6 ASSLISGEAGNTIY
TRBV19 ASSIDAWTGQSYNEQF
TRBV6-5 ASRGGGGANVLT
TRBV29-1 SVERRGGVEQY
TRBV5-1 ASSWTGGNEQF
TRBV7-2 ASSFTPLAKNIQY
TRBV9 ASSPGARAYNSPLH
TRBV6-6 ASNDRDSGANVLT
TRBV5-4 ASRPTGTPTDTQY
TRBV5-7 ASSPGPYTPYSGNTIY
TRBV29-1 SVGEQSNQPQH
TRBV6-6 ASSYQGNNSPLH
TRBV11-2 ASSLGREDPNYGYT
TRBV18 ASSPPTGWNSPLH
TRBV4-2 ASSQHRDRGWGYNSPLH
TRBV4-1 ASSQDRGAGLRAF
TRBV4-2 ASSPEGSNYGYT
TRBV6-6 ASSYAYEQY
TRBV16 ASSPRLSSYNEQF
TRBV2 ASSPDRGTEAF
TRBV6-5 ASSGQRAGDYGYT
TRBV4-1 ASSLEMLPTSGGGGEQY